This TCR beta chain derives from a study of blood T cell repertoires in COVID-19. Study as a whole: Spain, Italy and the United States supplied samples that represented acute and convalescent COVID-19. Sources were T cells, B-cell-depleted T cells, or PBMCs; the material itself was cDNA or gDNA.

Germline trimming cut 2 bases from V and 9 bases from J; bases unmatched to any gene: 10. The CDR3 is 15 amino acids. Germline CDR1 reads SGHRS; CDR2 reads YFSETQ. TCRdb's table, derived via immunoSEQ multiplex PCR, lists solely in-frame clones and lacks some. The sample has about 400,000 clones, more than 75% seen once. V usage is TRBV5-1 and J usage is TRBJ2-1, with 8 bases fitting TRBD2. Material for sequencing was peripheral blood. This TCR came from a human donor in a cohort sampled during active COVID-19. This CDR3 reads CASSFRTGGWGEQFF. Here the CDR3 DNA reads TGCGCCAGCAGCTTCCGAACGGGAGGGTGGGGTGAGCAGTTCTTC.